The sequence of this T cell receptor (beta chain) was determined in a study of neurological immune-mediated disorders. Study-wide results and caveats: The greatest degree of TCR clonal expansion was observed in HTLV-1-associated myelopathy, with the lowest in multiple sclerosis, below that of healthy controls.

Using its own MiXCR run on the 5' RACE reads, TCRdb lists one record per CDR3 protein. Here the sample spans more than 75,000 distinct CDR3 sequences, 4.3% being singletons. As to time point: longitudinal time-point 3. The germline gives CDR1 SGHRS, CDR2 YFSETQ. This CDR3 region has 14 residues. V lost 6 bases, J lost 1 base, and 13 bases lay in between. This clonotype was seen at least ten times. No antigen is known for it. The rearrangement joins TRBV5-1 to TRBJ1-2, with unresolved D. Input material: PBMCs. This TCR came from a woman aged 55-70 years with multiple sclerosis. The CDR3 loop reads CASNQEPNNYGYTF. As DNA, the CDR3 is TGCGCCAGCAACCAAGAACCGAATAACTATGGCTACACCTTC.